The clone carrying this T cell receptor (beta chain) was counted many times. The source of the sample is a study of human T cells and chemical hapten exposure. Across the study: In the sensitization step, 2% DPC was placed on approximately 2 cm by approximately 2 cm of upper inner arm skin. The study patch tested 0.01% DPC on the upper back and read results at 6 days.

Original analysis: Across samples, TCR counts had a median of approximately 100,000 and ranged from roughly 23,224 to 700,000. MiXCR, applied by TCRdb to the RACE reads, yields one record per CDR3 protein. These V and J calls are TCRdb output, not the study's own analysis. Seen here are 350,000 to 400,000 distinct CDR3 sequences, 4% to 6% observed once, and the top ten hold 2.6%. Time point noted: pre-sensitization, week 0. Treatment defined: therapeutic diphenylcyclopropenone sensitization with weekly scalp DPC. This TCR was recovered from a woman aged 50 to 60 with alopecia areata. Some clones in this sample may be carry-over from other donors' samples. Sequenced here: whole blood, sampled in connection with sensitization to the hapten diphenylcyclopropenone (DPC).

CDR3 in DNA: TGTGCCAGCAGCGCTAGACAGTTTTCACCCCTCCACTTT. It is translated as CASSARQFSPLHF. This chain links TRBV9 with TRBJ1-6, with D possibly TRBD1 on 5 matching bases. CDR1 SGDLS and CDR2 YYNGEE come from the germline V gene. V lost 3 bases, J lost 9 bases, and 10 bases lay in between. The CDR3 extends over 13 amino acids. Combining the CDR3 with reference TRBV9 and TRBJ1-6 gives the whole variable domain DSGVTQTPKHLITATGQRVTLRCSPRSGDLSVYWYQQSLDQGLQFLIQYYNGEERAKGNILERFSAQQFPDLHSELNLSSLELGDSALYFCASSARQFSPLHFGNGTRLTVT.